This T cell receptor beta chain was captured by sequencing in a study of blood T cell repertoires in COVID-19 (dated by TCRdb to 2019 to 2021). Some background on the complete study: The collaborator samples originated in the United States, Italy and Spain and spanned the acute and convalescent phases of COVID-19. A de-identified subject ID, COVID-19 status, age in years and sex were almost always included in the sample metadata. The dataset comprised deeply sampled blood TCRbeta repertoires from subjects exposed to, actively infected with, or recovered from COVID-19. HLA class I and class II types, where available, came from metadata supplied by the sample provider rather than from assay-based typing. The prospective study material was composed of cDNA or gDNA derived from T cells, B-cell-depleted T cells, or PBMCs. Samples were obtained from the ongoing ImmuneRACE study (first 160 participants) and from 1,200 or so subjects provided by 6 global collaborators. A freely available public database, intended as a resource for researchers studying the immune response to SARS-CoV-2, is where the repertoires were released.

Trimming at the junction amounts to 7 bases on V and 0 bases on J, and the germline ends lie 7 bases apart. From the germline V gene, CDR1 is SGHAT and CDR2 is FQNNGV. The CDR3 numbers 13 residues from cysteine through phenylalanine. Only the CDR3 DNA is retained, 39 bases long and in frame from the first base. Whole blood was collected in K2EDTA tubes by collaborating institutions according to the institutions' own protocols. For TCRbeta analysis, collaborators shipped samples in one of three forms: frozen whole blood, isolated PBMCs, or DNA extracted from either of those sample types. As concerns this clone: Its antigen remains undetermined. No base quality values were provided; no much bigger clone lies one nucleotide off.

TCRbeta CDR3 regions were amplified from genomic DNA using the immunoSEQ Assay, a bias-controlled multiplex PCR. Concerning the study's data processing: The number of nucleated cells in each sample was estimated by amplification of reference gene primers within the assay. To quantify the absolute abundance of each unique TCRbeta CDR3 rearrangement, sequence reads were collapsed and filtered. For each sample, productive Simpson clonality was calculated as the square root of Simpson's diversity index over productive rearrangements. Sourced from immuneACCESS, this table was stored by TCRdb with only in-frame sequences that have V and J called. A share of the clones is absent; for the studies checked, an unresolved V gene accounts for under half, and the remainder has no known explanation. The V and J calls and clone size are taken from that table; D and trimming were inferred from the DNA. A total of about 91,000 clones appear in this sample, 75% to 85% of them only once. Of the sample, about 10% is held by the ten largest clones.

Results and caveats for the whole study, not just this receptor: The amount of clinical and demographic metadata varied by source and participant and was provided uncurated.

The TCR was taken from an elderly woman with acute or convalescent COVID-19. The rearranged chain carries TRBV11-2 and TRBJ1-3; no confident D gene assignment can be made. Source material: peripheral blood. The CDR3 sequence is CASNLISGNTIYF. The DNA reads TGTGCCAGCAACCTAATCTCTGGAAACACCATATATTTT.